Below, 19 T cell receptor beta chains from the same sample are listed, as sequenced in a study of regulatory T cells in long-lasting Graves disease. Libraries of TCR beta came from iRepertoire HTBI primers plus Arm-PCR of CDR3 regions. MiXCR was run by TCRdb on the multiplex PCR reads, yielding one entry per CDR3 protein. The sample gives more than 300,000 distinct CDR3 sequences, about 10% of which show up once; under 20% is in the top ten. Time point reported: newly diagnosed GD, antithyroid drugs for less than 3 months. Making the TCR library involved RNA that had been extracted from PBMCs. This sample also belongs to another study, concerning T cells in Graves' hyperthyroidism and ophthalmopathy.

The sequencing here drew on peripheral blood mononuclear cells (PBMCs), taken at new diagnosis, from a patient treated with antithyroid drugs. The receptors stem from a woman in her late teens or twenties with Graves disease.

This clonotype was detected many times. The chain links TRBV6-1 to TRBJ1-4; D perhaps matches TRBD1 (6 bases). The length of the CDR3 is 14 residues. The V end was cut by 10 bases, the J end by 6 bases, with 18 bases between. Germline V gene lookup returns CDR1 MNHNS and CDR2 SASEGT. As DNA, the CDR3 is TGTGCCACCTATCCGGGGGACATCGATGAAAAACTGTTTTTT. Translation gives CATYPGDIDEKLFF.

This clonotype was seen many times. The chain links TRBV5-1 to TRBJ2-5; 11 nucleotides line up with TRBD2. The trim removed 3 bases at V and 5 bases at J, leaving 3 bases unmatched. Germline V gene lookup returns CDR1 SGHRS and CDR2 YFSETQ. This CDR3 is 14 amino acids long. CDR3 DNA: TGCGCCAGCAGCTCCACTAGCGGGAGTGAGACCCAGTACTTC. It is translated as CASSSTSGSETQYF.

This clonotype was seen at least ten times. The chain uses TRBV7-3 and TRBJ1-4, with D perhaps matching TRBD1 (6 bases). Trimming cost V 3 bases and J 6 bases, with 17 bases left between them. The CDR3 length is 16 residues. The germline V gene has CDR1 SGHTA and CDR2 FQGTGA. The CDR3 coding sequence is TGTGCCAGCAGCTTGGGCCTTCCGGGGGCGTATGAAAAACTGTTTTTT. The encoded protein is CASSLGLPGAYEKLFF.

In its sample, this clonotype was seen a few times. The rearrangement uses TRBV29-1 and TRBJ2-1; 13 bases align to TRBD2. Germline V CDR1 and CDR2: SQVTM, ANQGSEA. The CDR3 length is 21 residues. The trim removed 0 bases at V and 7 bases at J, leaving 21 bases unmatched. The CDR3 loop reads CSVEDLPRLAGGTARQNEQFF. The CDR3, as DNA: TGCAGCGTTGAAGATCTCCCCCGACTAGCGGGAGGCACCGCTCGACAGAATGAGCAGTTCTTC.

This chain uses TRBV6-2 or TRBV6-3 with TRBJ2-2; D is unresolved. Looked up from germline, CDR1 is MNHEY and CDR2 is SVGEGT. There are 13 residues in the CDR3. Trimming pared 6 bases from V and 6 bases from J, leaving 11 bases between. In DNA, the CDR3 is TGTGCCAGCAGGGATACAGTGGCCGGGGAGCTGTTTTTT. This encodes CASRDTVAGELFF.

The J gene is TRBJ2-1, the V gene TRBV27; D may be TRBD2 (6 bases). Germline V gives CDR1 MNHEY, CDR2 SMNVEV (reference sequence). Trimming shortened V by 3 bases and J by 9 bases, and 18 bases separated the two germline ends. The CDR3 spans 15 residues. CDR3 residues: CASSFLRPLGGEQFF. The CDR3 nucleotides are TGTGCCAGCAGTTTTTTACGACCGTTGGGGGGTGAGCAGTTCTTC.

Here the CDR3 DNA reads TGTGCCAGCACCACAGGGCGTGGGACTGAAGCTTTCTTT. This sequence encodes CASTTGRGTEAFF. The V call is TRBV9, the J call TRBJ1-1, with D perhaps TRBD1 (6 bases). Germline V lookup: CDR1 SGDLS, CDR2 YYNGEE. This CDR3 has 13 amino acids. Trimming left V 6 bases short and J 5 bases short, with 14 bases between.

This clonotype was seen at least ten times. The rearrangement links TRBV30 to TRBJ1-1; no reliable D call. Germline V CDR1 and CDR2: GTSNPN, SVGIG (reference sequence). The V and J ends lost 2 bases and 0 bases respectively, with 7 bases between them. This CDR3 spans 13 amino acids. The CDR3: CAWSSDLNTEAFF. DNA of the CDR3: TGTGCCTGGAGTTCGGACCTGAACACTGAAGCTTTCTTT.

This clonotype was recorded at least ten times. The chain combines TRBV2 with TRBJ1-2, with D maybe TRBD1 (6 bases). The V and J ends lost 7 bases and 4 bases respectively, with 10 bases between them. Germline assignment: CDR1 SNHLY and CDR2 FYNNEI. CDR3 size: 12 residues. This chain's CDR3 is CASNDRTYGYTF. The CDR3 coding sequence is TGTGCCAGCAACGACAGGACCTATGGCTACACCTTC.

The CDR3 reads CASSFIFEGPNTEAFF. CDR3 DNA sequence: TGTGCCAGCAGTTTTATTTTCGAGGGACCGAACACTGAAGCTTTCTTT. This sequence joins TRBV6-5 and TRBJ1-1; a weak D match, TRBD1 (5 bases). Trimming left V 4 bases short and J 1 base short, with 16 bases between. This CDR3 has 16 amino acids. Looked up from germline, CDR1 is MNHEY and CDR2 is SVGAGI.

This clonotype came up many times. This chain joins TRBV30 and TRBJ2-3, with D possibly matching TRBD1 (5 bases). The CDR3 consists of 11 residues. V was shortened by 0 bases and J by 9 bases, with 7 bases between the two germline ends. Germline-derived CDR1 and CDR2 are GTSNPN and SVGIG (reference sequence). The CDR3 reads CAWSVRGTQYF. The DNA for the CDR3 is TGTGCCTGGAGTGTAAGGGGAACGCAGTATTTT.

This clonotype showed up many times. The chain uses TRBV7-2 and TRBJ1-1; D gene ambiguous. V dropped 9 bases and J dropped 4 bases, with 15 bases sitting between them. The CDR3 sequence is 13 residues long. Germline assignment: CDR1 SGHTA and CDR2 FQGNSA. CDR3 bases: TGTGCCAGTTCACCCCGGCGGGGCACTGAAGCTTTCTTT. This codes for CASSPRRGTEAFF. The full variable domain, completed using reference TRBV7-2 and TRBJ1-1, is GAGVSQSPSNKVTEKGKDVELRCDPISGHTALYWYRQSLGQGLEFLIYFQGNSAPDKSGLPSDRFSAERTGGSVSTLTIQRTQQEDSAVYLCASSPRRGTEAFFGQGTRLTVV.

V usage is TRBV7-9 and J usage is TRBJ1-2; D is perhaps TRBD1 (5 bases). The V gene lost 1 base and the J gene lost 4 bases, with 10 bases spanning the gap. The CDR3 has 14 residues. CDR1 SEHNR and CDR2 FQNEAQ come from the germline V gene (reference sequence). The CDR3 DNA reads TGTGCCAGCAGCTTAGTCCAGGGACTCTATGGCTACACCTTC. It is translated as CASSLVQGLYGYTF.

This clonotype showed up just a few times. This rearrangement joins TRBV19 to TRBJ2-1; 8 bases agree with TRBD1. Trimming at V came to 7 bases and at J to 0 bases, leaving 5 bases not matched to a gene. The CDR3 has 15 residues. The germline gives CDR1 LNHDA, CDR2 SQIVND (reference sequence). Here the CDR3 reads CASKSGGSSYNEQFF. The CDR3 DNA follows: TGTGCCAGTAAATCAGGGGGCAGCTCCTACAATGAGCAGTTCTTC.

In this sample, this clonotype turned up many times. The genes are TRBV6-1 and TRBJ1-4, with D unclear. CDR1 is MNHNS and CDR2 is SASEGT in the germline V gene. Trimming removed 7 bases from V and 0 bases from J, with 12 bases in between. CDR3 length: 15 residues. CDR3 sequence: CASTGGRSTNEKLFF. The DNA for the CDR3 is TGTGCCAGCACCGGAGGGAGGTCAACTAATGAAAAACTGTTTTTT.

This clonotype was seen a handful of times. The CDR3 sequence: CASSQFERGNTEAFF. CDR3 bases: TGTGCCAGCAGCCAATTTGAACGAGGGAACACTGAAGCTTTCTTT. The chain links TRBV3-1 to TRBJ1-1; D is ambiguous. The CDR3 is 15 residues long. Trimming left V 2 bases short and J 1 base short, with 11 bases between. Germline assignment: CDR1 LGHDT and CDR2 YNNKEL (reference sequence).

This clonotype has ten or more counts. This chain uses TRBV6-1 with TRBJ2-1; 8 bases fit TRBD2. Unmatched junction bases numbered 8, after V lost 7 bases and J lost 0 bases. The CDR3 loop spans 16 amino acids. The germline gives CDR1 MNHNS, CDR2 SASEGT. The CDR3 bases are TGTGCCAGCAATCGGCGGGGGGAAAGCTCCTACAATGAGCAGTTCTTC. It encodes CASNRRGESSYNEQFF.

This clonotype was counted many times. Its ends do not fully match the called genes, so a read error is possible. V gene TRBV24-1 combines with J gene TRBJ2-1; D perhaps matches TRBD1 (6 bases). CDR1 and CDR2 (germline): KGHDR, SFDVKD. The CDR3 consists of 16 residues. Written as DNA, the CDR3 is TGTGCCACCAGTGGTGTCGGGACAAAGACCCTCAATGAGCAATTCTTC. Protein product: CATSGVGTKTLNEQFF.

In its sample, this clonotype was seen many times. The chain joins TRBV24-1 to TRBJ2-1, with TRBD2 identical over 14 bases. Germline V gives CDR1 KGHDR, CDR2 SFDVKD. The CDR3 runs to 16 residues. After removal of 5 bases from V and 10 bases from J, the junction contained 9 bases not matched to a gene. The chain's CDR3 is CATSAGLAGGPEEQFF. In DNA form, the CDR3 reads TGTGCCACCAGTGCCGGACTAGCGGGGGGACCTGAAGAGCAGTTCTTC.